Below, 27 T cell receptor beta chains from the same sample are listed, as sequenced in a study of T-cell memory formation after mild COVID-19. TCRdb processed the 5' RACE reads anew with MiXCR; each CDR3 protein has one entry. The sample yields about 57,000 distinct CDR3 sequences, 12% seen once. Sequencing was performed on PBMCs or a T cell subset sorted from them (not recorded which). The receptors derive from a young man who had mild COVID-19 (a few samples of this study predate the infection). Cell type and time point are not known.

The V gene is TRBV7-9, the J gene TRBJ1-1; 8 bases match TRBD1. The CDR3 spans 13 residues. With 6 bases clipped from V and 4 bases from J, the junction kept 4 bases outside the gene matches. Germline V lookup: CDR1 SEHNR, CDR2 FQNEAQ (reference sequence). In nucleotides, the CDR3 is TGTGCCAGCAGATTTACAGGGGGCACTGAAGCTTTCTTT. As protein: CASRFTGGTEAFF. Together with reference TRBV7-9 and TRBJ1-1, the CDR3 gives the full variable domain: DTGVSQNPRHKITKRGQNVTFRCDPISEHNRLYWYRQTLGQGPEFLTYFQNEAQLEKSRLLSDRFSAERPKGSFSTLEIQRTEQGDSAMYLCASRFTGGTEAFFGQGTRLTVV.

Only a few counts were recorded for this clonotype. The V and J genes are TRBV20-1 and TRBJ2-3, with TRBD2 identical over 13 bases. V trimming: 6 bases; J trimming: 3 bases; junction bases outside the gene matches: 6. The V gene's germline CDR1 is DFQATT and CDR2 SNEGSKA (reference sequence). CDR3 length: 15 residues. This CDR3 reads CSAPLAGGGTDTQYF. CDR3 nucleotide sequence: TGCAGTGCCCCACTAGCGGGGGGGGGGACAGATACGCAGTATTTT.

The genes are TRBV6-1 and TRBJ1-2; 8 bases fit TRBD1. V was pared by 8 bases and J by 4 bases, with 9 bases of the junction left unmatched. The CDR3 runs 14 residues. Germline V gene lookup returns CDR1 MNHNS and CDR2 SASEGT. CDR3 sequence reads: CASHVGTGPYGYTF. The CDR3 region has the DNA TGTGCCAGCCACGTGGGGACAGGCCCCTATGGCTACACCTTC.

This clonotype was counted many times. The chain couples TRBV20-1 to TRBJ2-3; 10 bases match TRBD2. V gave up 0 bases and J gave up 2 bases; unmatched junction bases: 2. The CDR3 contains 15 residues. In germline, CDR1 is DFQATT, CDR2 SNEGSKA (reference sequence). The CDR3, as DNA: TGCAGTGCTAGAGATCTAGCGGGGGTCACAGATACGCAGTATTTT. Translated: CSARDLAGVTDTQYF.

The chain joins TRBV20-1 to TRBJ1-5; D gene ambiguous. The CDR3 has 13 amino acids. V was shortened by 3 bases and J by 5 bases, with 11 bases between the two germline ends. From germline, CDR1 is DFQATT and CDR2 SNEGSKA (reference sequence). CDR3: CSASLGFDQPQHF. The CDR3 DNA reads TGCAGTGCTAGTCTTGGGTTTGATCAGCCCCAGCATTTT.

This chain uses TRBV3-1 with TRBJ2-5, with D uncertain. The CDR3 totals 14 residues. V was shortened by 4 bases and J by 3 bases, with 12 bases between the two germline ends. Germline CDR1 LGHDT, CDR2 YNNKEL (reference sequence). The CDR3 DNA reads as TGTGCCAGCAGCCGACACGGCACCAAAGAGACCCAGTACTTC. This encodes CASSRHGTKETQYF.

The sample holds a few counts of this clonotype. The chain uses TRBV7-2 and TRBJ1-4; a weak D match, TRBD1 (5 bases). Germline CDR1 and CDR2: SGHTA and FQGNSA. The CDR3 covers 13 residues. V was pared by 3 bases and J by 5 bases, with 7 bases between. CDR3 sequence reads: CASSLGPNEKLFF. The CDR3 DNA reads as TGTGCCAGCAGCTTGGGACCAAATGAAAAACTGTTTTTT.

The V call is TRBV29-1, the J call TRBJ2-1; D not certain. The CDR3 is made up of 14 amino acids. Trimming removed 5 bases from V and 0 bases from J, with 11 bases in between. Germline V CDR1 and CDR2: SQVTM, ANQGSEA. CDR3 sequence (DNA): TGCAGCGTTATTGATACGAGCTCCTACAATGAGCAGTTCTTC. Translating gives CSVIDTSSYNEQFF.

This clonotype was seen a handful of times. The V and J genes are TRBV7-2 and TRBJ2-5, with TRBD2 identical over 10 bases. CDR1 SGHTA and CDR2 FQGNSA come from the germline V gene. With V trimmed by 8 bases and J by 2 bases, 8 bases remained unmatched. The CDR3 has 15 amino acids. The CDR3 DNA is TGTGCCAGCGCGTGGGGACTAGCGAAACAAGAGACCCAGTACTTC. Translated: CASAWGLAKQETQYF.

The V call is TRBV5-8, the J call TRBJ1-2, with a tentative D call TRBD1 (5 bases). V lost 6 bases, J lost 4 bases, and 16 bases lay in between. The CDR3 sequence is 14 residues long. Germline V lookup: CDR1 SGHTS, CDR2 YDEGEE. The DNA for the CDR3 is TGTGCCAGCACCCGGGTGACAGACCTCTATGGCTACACCTTC. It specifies CASTRVTDLYGYTF. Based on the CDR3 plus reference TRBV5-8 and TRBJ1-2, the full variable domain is EAGVTQSPTHLIKTRGQQATLRCSPISGHTSVYWYQQALGLGLQFLLWYDEGEERNRGNFPPRFSGRQFPNYSSELNVNALELEDSALYLCASTRVTDLYGYTFGSGTRLTVV.

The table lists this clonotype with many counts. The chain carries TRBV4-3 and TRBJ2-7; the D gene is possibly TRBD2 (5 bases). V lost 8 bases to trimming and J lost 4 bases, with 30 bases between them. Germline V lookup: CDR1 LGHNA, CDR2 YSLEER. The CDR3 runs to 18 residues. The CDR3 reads CASQPRAERPPNYYEQYV. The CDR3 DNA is TGCGCCAGCCAGCCAAGGGCGGAGCGGCCCCCTAATTATTACGAGCAGTACGTC.

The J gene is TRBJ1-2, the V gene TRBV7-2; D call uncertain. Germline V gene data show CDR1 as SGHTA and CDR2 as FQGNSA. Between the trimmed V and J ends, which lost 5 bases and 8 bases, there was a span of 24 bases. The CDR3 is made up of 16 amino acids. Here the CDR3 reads CASSTLEGPGFGGYTF. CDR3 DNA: TGTGCCAGCAGCACCCTAGAAGGGCCCGGATTTGGCGGCTACACCTTC.

CDR3 protein: CSARTTDQETQYF. CDR3 nucleotides: TGCAGTGCCCGTACGACGGATCAAGAGACCCAGTACTTC. V gene TRBV20-1 combines with J gene TRBJ2-5; D is unresolved. V lost 6 bases to trimming and J lost 2 bases, with 13 bases between them. Germline V gene lookup returns CDR1 DFQATT and CDR2 SNEGSKA (reference sequence). CDR3 length: 13 residues.

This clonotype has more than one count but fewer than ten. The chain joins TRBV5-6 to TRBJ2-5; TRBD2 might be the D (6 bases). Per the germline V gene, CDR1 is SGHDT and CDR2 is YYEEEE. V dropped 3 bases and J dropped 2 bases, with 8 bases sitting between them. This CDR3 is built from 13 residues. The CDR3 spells CASSWAGQETQYF. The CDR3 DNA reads TGTGCCAGCAGCTGGGCGGGGCAAGAGACCCAGTACTTC.

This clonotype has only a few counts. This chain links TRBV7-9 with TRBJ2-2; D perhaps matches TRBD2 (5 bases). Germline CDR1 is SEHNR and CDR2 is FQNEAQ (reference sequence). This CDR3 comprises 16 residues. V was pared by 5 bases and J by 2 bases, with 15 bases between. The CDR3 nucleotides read TGTGCCAGCAGCCCCGCTAGCATCCGAAACACCGGGGAGCTGTTTTTT. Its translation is CASSPASIRNTGELFF.

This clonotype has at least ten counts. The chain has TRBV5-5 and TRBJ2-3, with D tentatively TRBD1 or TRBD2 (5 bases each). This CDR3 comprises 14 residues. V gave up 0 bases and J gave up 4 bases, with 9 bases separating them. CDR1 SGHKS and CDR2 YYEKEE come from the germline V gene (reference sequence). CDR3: CASSLAQGPDTQYF. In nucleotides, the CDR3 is TGTGCCAGCAGCTTGGCCCAGGGACCAGATACGCAGTATTTT.

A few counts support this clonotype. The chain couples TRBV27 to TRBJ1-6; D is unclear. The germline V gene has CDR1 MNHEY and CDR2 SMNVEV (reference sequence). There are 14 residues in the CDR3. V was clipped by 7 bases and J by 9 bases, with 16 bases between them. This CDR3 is CASTKGGFVSPLHF. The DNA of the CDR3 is TGTGCCAGCACAAAAGGAGGGTTCGTTTCACCCCTCCACTTT.

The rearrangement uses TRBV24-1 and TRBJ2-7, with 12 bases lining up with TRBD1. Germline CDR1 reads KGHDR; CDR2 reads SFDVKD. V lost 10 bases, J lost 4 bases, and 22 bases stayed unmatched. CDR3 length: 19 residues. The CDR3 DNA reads TGTGCCACTCGCGAAACCGGGACAGGGGGCGCTGAGGCCGGTTACGAGCAGTACTTC. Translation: CATRETGTGGAEAGYEQYF.

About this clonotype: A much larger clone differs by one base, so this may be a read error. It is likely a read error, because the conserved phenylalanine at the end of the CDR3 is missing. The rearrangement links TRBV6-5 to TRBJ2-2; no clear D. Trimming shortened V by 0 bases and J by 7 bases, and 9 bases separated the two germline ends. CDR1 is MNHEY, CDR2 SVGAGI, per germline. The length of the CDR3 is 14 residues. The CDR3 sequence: CASSYSGVVGELFY. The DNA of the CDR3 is TGTGCCAGCAGTTACTCTGGGGTGGTCGGGGAGCTGTTTTAT.

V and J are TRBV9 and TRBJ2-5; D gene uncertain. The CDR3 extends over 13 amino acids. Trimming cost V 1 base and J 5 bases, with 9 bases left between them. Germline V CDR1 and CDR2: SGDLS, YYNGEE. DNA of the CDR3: TGTGCCAGCAGCGTACTCCCCATGGAGACCCAGTACTTC. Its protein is CASSVLPMETQYF.

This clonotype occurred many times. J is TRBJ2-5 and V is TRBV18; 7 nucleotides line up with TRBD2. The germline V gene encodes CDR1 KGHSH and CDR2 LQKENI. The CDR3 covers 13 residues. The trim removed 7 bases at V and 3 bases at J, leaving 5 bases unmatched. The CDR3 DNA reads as TGTGCCAGCTTGCTTGGACTAGAAGAGACCCAGTACTTC. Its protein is CASLLGLEETQYF.

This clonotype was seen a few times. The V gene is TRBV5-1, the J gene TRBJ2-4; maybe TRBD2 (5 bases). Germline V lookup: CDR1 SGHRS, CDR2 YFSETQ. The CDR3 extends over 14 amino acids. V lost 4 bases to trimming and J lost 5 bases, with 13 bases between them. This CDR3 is CASSPPGLENIQYF. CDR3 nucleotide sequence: TGCGCCAGCAGCCCCCCGGGGTTGGAAAACATTCAGTACTTC.

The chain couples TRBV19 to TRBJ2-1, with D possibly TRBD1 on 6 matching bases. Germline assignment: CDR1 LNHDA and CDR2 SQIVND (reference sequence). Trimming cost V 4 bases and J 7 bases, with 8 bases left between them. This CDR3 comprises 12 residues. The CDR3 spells CASSRQVNEQFF. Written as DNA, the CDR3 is TGTGCCAGTAGTAGACAGGTAAATGAGCAGTTCTTC.

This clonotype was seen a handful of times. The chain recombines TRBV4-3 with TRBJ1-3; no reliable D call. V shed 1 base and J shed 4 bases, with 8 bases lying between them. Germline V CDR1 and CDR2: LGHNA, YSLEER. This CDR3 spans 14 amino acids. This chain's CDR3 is CASSQGNGGNTIYF. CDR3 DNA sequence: TGCGCCAGCAGCCAAGGGAATGGGGGAAACACCATATATTTT.

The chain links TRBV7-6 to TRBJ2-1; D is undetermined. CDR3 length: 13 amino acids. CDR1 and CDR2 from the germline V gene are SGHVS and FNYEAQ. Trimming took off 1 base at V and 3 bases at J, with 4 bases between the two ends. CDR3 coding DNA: TGTGCCAGCAGCTTAGGGCTCTACAATGAGCAGTTCTTC. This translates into CASSLGLYNEQFF.

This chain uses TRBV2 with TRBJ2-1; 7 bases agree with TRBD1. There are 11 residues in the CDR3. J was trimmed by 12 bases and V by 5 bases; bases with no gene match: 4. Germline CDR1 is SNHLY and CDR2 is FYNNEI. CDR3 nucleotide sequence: TGTGCCAGCAGTCAGGGGGAGCGGCAGTTCTTC. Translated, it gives CASSQGERQFF. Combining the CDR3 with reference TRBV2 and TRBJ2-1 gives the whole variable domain EPEVTQTPSHQVTQMGQEVILRCVPISNHLYFYWYRQILGQKVEFLVSFYNNEISEKSEIFDDQFSVERPDGSNFTLKIRSTKLEDSAMYFCASSQGERQFFGPGTRLTVL.

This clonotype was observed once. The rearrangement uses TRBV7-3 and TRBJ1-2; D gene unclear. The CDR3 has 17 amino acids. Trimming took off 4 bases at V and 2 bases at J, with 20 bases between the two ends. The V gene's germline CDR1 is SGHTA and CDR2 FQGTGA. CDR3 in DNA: TGTGCCAGCAGCTCCCTTTCGAGACTTAGGAAGAACTATGGCTACACCTTC. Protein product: CASSSLSRLRKNYGYTF. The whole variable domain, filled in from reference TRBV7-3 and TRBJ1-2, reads GAGVSQTPSNKVTEKGKYVELRCDPISGHTALYWYRQSLGQGPEFLIYFQGTGAADDSGLPNDRFFAVRPEGSVSTLKIQRTERGDSAVYLCASSSLSRLRKNYGYTFGSGTRLTVV.